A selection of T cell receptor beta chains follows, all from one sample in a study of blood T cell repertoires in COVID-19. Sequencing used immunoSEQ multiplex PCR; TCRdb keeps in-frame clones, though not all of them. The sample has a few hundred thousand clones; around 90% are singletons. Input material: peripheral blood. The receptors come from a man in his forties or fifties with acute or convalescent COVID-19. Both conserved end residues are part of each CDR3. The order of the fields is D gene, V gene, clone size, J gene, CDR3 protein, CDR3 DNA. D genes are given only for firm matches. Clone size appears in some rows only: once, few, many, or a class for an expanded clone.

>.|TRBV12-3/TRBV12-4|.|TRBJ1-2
CASRQLYGYTF
TGTGCCAGCAGACAACTATACGGCTACACCTTC
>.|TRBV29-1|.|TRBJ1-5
CSVGQEDQPQHF
TGCAGCGTTGGTCAGGAGGATCAGCCCCAGCATTTT
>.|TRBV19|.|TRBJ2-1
CAVGGPRHDEQFF
TGTGCCGTCGGGGGACCGCGGCATGATGAGCAGTTCTTC
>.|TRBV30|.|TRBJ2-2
CACTVLMNTGELFF
TGTGCCTGCACGGTACTTATGAACACCGGGGAGCTGTTTTTT
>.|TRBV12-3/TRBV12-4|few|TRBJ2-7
CASSPGIREQYF
TGTGCCAGCAGCCCGGGAATTAGGGAGCAGTACTTC
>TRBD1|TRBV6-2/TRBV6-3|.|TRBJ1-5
CASNPGQGGNQPQHF
TGTGCCAGCAACCCCGGACAGGGGGGCAATCAGCCCCAGCATTTT
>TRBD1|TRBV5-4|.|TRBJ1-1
CASSLDGTGDTEAFF
TGTGCCAGCAGCTTGGATGGGACAGGGGACACTGAAGCTTTCTTT
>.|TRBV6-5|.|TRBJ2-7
CASSYSRSTGSYEQYF
TGTGCCAGCAGTTACTCCAGATCGACAGGTTCCTACGAGCAGTACTTC
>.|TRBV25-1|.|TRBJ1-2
CASRPHGDSGYTF
TGTGCCAGCAGACCCCACGGTGACAGTGGCTACACCTTC
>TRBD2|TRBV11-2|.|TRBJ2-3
CASSVAGGWTDTQYF
TGTGCCAGCAGCGTAGCGGGGGGTTGGACAGATACGCAGTATTTT
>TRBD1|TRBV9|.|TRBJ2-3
CASSGDRAGATDTQYF
TGTGCCAGCAGCGGGGACAGGGCCGGGGCCACAGATACGCAGTATTTT
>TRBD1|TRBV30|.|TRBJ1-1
CAWSARTGANTEAFF
TGTGCCTGGAGTGCCAGGACAGGAGCGAACACTGAAGCTTTCTTT
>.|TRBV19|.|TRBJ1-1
CASSITGQTEAFF
TGTGCCAGTAGTATTACAGGGCAAACTGAAGCTTTCTTT
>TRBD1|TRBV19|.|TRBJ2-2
CASRADRTGGELFF
TGTGCCAGTAGAGCGGACAGGACGGGCGGGGAGCTGTTTTTT
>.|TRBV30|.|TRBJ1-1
CAGYRTNTEAFF
TGTGCTGGGTACAGGACGAACACTGAAGCTTTCTTT
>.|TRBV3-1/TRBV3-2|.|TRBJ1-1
CASTGDPNTEAFF
TGTGCCAGCACAGGGGACCCGAACACTGAAGCTTTCTTT
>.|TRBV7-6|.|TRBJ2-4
CASSLTGFTAKNIQYF
TGTGCCAGCAGCTTAACTGGTTTCACCGCCAAAAACATTCAGTACTTC
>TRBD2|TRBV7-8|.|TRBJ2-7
CASSSESGENYEQYF
TGTGCCAGCAGCTCCGAAAGCGGGGAGAACTACGAGCAGTACTTC
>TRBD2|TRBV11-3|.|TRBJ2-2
CASSLEGGTHTGELFF
TGTGCCAGCAGCTTAGAGGGGGGGACCCACACCGGGGAGCTGTTTTTT
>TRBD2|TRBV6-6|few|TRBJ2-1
CASSRIQLAGDYEQFF
TGTGCCAGCAGTCGAATTCAACTAGCGGGGGACTATGAGCAGTTCTTC
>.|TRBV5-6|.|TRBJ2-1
CASSRLGSLIYDEQFF
TGTGCCAGCAGCCGGCTCGGGAGCCTCATATACGATGAGCAGTTCTTC
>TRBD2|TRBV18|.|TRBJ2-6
CASSRLAGDSGANVLTF
TGTGCCAGCTCACGATTAGCGGGGGACTCTGGGGCCAACGTCCTGACTTTC
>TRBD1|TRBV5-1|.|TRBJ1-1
CASSLEGTGTEAFF
TGCGCCAGCAGCTTGGAAGGGACAGGGACTGAAGCTTTCTTT
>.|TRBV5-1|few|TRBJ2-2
CASSLAVTINTGELFF
TGCGCCAGCAGCTTGGCCGTCACTATAAACACCGGGGAGCTGTTTTTT
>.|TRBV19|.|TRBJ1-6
CASSTTPRAGNSPLHF
TGTGCCAGTAGTACTACCCCCAGGGCTGGGAATTCACCCCTCCACTTT
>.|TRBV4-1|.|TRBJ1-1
CASSQMVPRDTEAFF
TGCGCCAGCAGTCAAATGGTCCCGCGAGACACTGAAGCTTTCTTT
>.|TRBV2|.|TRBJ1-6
CASSPAGGNSPLHF
TGTGCCAGCAGCCCCGCAGGCGGGAATTCACCCCTCCACTTT
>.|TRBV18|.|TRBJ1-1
CASSPGKVNTEAFF
TGTGCCAGCTCCCCCGGGAAGGTGAACACTGAAGCTTTCTTT
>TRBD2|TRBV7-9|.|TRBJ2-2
CASRLADRTGELFF
TGTGCCAGCAGGCTAGCGGACCGAACCGGGGAGCTGTTTTTT
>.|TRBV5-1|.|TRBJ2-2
CASSLERGGDTGELFF
TGCGCCAGCAGCTTGGAGAGGGGCGGGGACACCGGGGAGCTGTTTTTT
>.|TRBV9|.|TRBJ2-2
CASSVGHNTGELFF
TGTGCCAGCAGCGTAGGACATAACACCGGGGAGCTGTTTTTT
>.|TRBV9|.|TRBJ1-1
CASHPATGIMNTEAFF
TGTGCCAGTCATCCTGCCACAGGGATAATGAACACTGAAGCTTTCTTT
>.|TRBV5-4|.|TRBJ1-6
CASSLEGNSPLHF
TGTGCCAGCAGCTTGGAGGGGAATTCACCCCTCCACTTT
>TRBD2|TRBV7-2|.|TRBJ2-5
CASSSRLAGGGSETQYF
TGTGCCAGCAGCTCCCGACTAGCGGGGGGGGGTTCGGAGACCCAGTACTTC
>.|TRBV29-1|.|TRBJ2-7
CSARDQGYEQYF
TGCAGCGCTCGCGACCAGGGCTACGAGCAGTACTTC
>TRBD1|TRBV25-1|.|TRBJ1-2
CASSTGQFYGYTF
TGTGCCAGCAGTACGGGACAGTTCTATGGCTACACCTTC
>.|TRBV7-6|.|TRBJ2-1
CASSLAYSRGDEQFF
TGTGCCAGCAGCTTAGCTTATTCCAGGGGAGATGAGCAGTTCTTC
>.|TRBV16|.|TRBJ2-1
CASSRFSQGTHEQFF
TGTGCCAGCAGTCGGTTCTCACAGGGTACGCATGAGCAGTTCTTC
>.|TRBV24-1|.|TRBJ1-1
CATSARGDTEAFF
TGTGCCACCAGTGCCAGGGGTGACACTGAAGCTTTCTTT
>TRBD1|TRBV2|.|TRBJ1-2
CASRASQGGYGYTF
TGTGCCAGCAGGGCGTCGCAGGGGGGATATGGCTACACCTTC
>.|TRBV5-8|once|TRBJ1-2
CASRRRPTGYGYTF
TGTGCCAGCAGACGGCGCCCCACAGGGTACGGCTACACCTTC
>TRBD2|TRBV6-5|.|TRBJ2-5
CASTSSGAETQYF
TGTGCCAGCACATCCAGCGGGGCAGAGACCCAGTACTTC
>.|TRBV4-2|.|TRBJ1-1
CASSQERDAPGGAFF
TGTGCCAGCAGCCAAGAGAGGGACGCCCCGGGAGGGGCTTTCTTT
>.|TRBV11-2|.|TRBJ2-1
CASSPSRGVYNEQFF
TGTGCCAGCAGCCCCAGCAGGGGGGTCTACAATGAGCAGTTCTTC
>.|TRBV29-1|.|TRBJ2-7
CSVGGRSYEQYF
TGCAGCGTTGGGGGCCGAAGCTACGAGCAGTACTTC
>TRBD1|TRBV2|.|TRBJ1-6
CASSDQGDNSPLHF
TGTGCCAGCAGTGACCAGGGGGATAATTCACCCCTCCACTTT
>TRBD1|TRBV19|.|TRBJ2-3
CASSVLTGVGTDTQYF
TGTGCCAGTAGTGTCTTGACAGGGGTTGGGACAGATACGCAGTATTTT
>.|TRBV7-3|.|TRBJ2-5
CASSFGLAETQYF
TGTGCCAGCAGCTTTGGGCTGGCAGAGACCCAGTACTTC
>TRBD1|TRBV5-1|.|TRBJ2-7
CASSLQGLGDEQYF
TGCGCCAGCAGCTTACAGGGGCTCGGTGACGAGCAGTACTTC
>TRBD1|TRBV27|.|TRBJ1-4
CASSFTGGREKLFF
TGTGCCAGCAGTTTCACAGGGGGAAGGGAAAAACTGTTTTTT